What follows are 10 T cell receptor beta chains derived from one specimen sequenced in a study of read filtering for tumor transcriptome and immune sequencing. This library used roughly 370 ng RNA and molecular barcoded adaptors spanning alpha/delta and beta/gamma chains. TCRdb re-analysed the reads in MiXCR, keeping a single row per CDR3 protein. The data contain roughly 130,000 distinct CDR3 sequences, 10% to 15% of them singletons. Source material: a population of CD138-negative cells sorted from bone marrow. Source of these receptors: a donor aged 40 or over with multiple myeloma.

This clonotype showed up many times. The chain has TRBV18 and TRBJ1-5; TRBD1 is a possible D gene (6 bases). The CDR3 sequence is 15 residues long. Germline V lookup: CDR1 KGHSH, CDR2 LQKENI. The V and J ends lost 0 bases and 2 bases respectively, with 8 bases between them. The CDR3 is CASSPPGAGNQPQHF. The DNA for the CDR3 is TGTGCCAGCTCACCACCGGGGGCCGGCAATCAGCCCCAGCATTTT.

This clonotype occurred many times. This chain uses TRBV20-1 with TRBJ2-3, with 9 positions matching TRBD2. Germline assignment: CDR1 DFQATT and CDR2 SNEGSKA (reference sequence). The junction had 3 bases not matched to a gene; V was cut back by 1 base and J by 1 base. CDR3 length: 15 amino acids. CDR3 DNA: TGCAGTGCTAGAGGCGGGGGGGCCGGCACAGATACGCAGTATTTT. Protein sequence: CSARGGGAGTDTQYF.

This clonotype showed up just once. Germline and junction disagree at one end, which may indicate a read error. This rearrangement joins TRBV3-1 to TRBJ2-7, with 10 bases lining up with TRBD2. CDR1 is LGHDT and CDR2 is YNNKEL in the germline V gene (reference sequence). There are 14 residues in the CDR3. Here the CDR3 reads CASSGASGGYEQHF. In DNA, the CDR3 is TGTGCCAGCAGCGGGGCTAGCGGGGGCTACGAGCAGCACTTC.

This clonotype was counted at least ten times. The J gene is TRBJ2-3, the V gene TRBV6-6, with 15 positions matching TRBD2. V trimming: 5 bases; J trimming: 6 bases; junction bases outside the gene matches: 9. The CDR3 is 17 amino acids. Germline V CDR1 and CDR2: MNHNY, SVGAGI (reference sequence). CDR3 in amino acids: CASSPTPGTSGRDTQYF. CDR3 nucleotide sequence: TGTGCCAGCAGTCCGACCCCCGGGACTAGCGGGAGGGATACGCAGTATTTT.

For this clonotype: The junction and the germline gene differ at one end; a read error may be behind it. The chain combines TRBV5-1 with TRBJ2-2; TRBD1 agrees at 9 bases. The germline CDR1 and CDR2 sequences are SGHRS and YFSETQ. The CDR3 length is 18 residues. The DNA for the CDR3 is TGCGCCAGCAGCACAATAACAGGGGGCCGAGCGAGCACCGGGGAGCTGCTTTTT. This codes for CASSTITGGRASTGELLF.

The genes are TRBV11-3 and TRBJ1-5, with a possible D match to TRBD1 (5 bases). Germline assignment: CDR1 SGHNT and CDR2 YENEEA. V shed 5 bases and J shed 6 bases, with 14 bases lying between them. The CDR3 has 14 amino acids. CDR3 protein: CASSTGTTPQPQHF. The CDR3 DNA reads TGTGCCAGCAGCACCGGGACCACCCCTCAGCCCCAGCATTTT.

The chain links TRBV20-1 to TRBJ1-3, with D tentatively TRBD1 (5 bases). Deletions cut 2 bases from V and 3 bases from J, with 11 bases between. The CDR3 sequence is 14 residues long. Germline V gene sequence: CDR1 DFQATT, CDR2 SNEGSKA (reference sequence). Written as DNA, the CDR3 is TGCAGTGCTAGACGTGGGACGGGTGGAAACACCATATATTTT. Encoded protein: CSARRGTGGNTIYF.

This clonotype occurred many times. The chain employs TRBV20-1 and TRBJ1-4; possible D gene TRBD1, 5 bases. Germline V lookup: CDR1 DFQATT, CDR2 SNEGSKA (reference sequence). CDR3 size: 19 residues. V gave up 6 bases and J gave up 0 bases, with 26 bases separating them. This CDR3 reads CSASMLGGVQRATNEKLFF. In DNA, the CDR3 is TGCAGTGCCTCCATGCTGGGGGGGGTACAAAGAGCAACTAATGAAAAACTGTTTTTT.

Only a few counts were recorded for this clonotype. This sequence joins TRBV7-9 and TRBJ2-2, with D possibly being TRBD1 (5 bases). Per the germline V gene, CDR1 is SEHNR and CDR2 is FQNEAQ (reference sequence). The CDR3 spans 16 residues. V was shortened by 3 bases and J by 4 bases, with 15 bases between the two germline ends. CDR3 nucleotide sequence: TGTGCCAGCAGCTTGACAGCTACCGGTGGCACCGGGGAGCTGTTTTTT. It specifies CASSLTATGGTGELFF.

CDR3 sequence (DNA): TGCAGCGTTGACACGGGACAGTACGGAGGTCCGGTCGGCACAGATACGCAGTATTTT. As protein: CSVDTGQYGGPVGTDTQYF. The chain recombines TRBV29-1 with TRBJ2-3, with 7 bases matching TRBD1. Germline V lookup: CDR1 SQVTM, CDR2 ANQGSEA. The trim removed 3 bases at V and 1 base at J, leaving 19 bases unmatched. The CDR3 is 19 amino acids.